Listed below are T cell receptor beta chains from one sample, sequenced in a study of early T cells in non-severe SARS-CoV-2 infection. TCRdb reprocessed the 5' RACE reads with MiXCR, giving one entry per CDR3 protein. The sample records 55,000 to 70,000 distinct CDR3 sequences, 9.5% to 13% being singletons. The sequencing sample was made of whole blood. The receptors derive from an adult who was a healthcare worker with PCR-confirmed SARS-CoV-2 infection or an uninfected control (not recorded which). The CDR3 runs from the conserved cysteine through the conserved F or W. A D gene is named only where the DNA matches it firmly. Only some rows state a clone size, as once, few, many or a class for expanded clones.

DNA: TGCAGCGGAGATGACAGGGGCACTGAAGCTTTCTTT
CDR3: CSGDDRGTEAFF
V: TRBV29-1
J: TRBJ1-1
size: -
D: TRBD1

DNA: TGTGCCAGCAGCTTGAGACTAGCGGGAGGCCCAGATACGCAGTATTTT
CDR3: CASSLRLAGGPDTQYF
V: TRBV5-6
J: TRBJ2-3
size: -
D: TRBD2

DNA: TGTGCCAGCAGCTTAGCCACCCCCGGTCAAGCTTTCTTT
CDR3: CASSLATPGQAFF
V: TRBV7-2
J: TRBJ1-1
size: many
D: -

DNA: TGTGCCAGTAGCCAAGTATTCCAAGAGACCCAGTACTTC
CDR3: CASSQVFQETQYF
V: TRBV6-1
J: TRBJ2-5
size: -
D: -

DNA: TGTGCCAGCAGCTCCCAGACTAGCGCCTCCTACAATGAGCAGTTCTTC
CDR3: CASSSQTSASYNEQFF
V: TRBV5-6
J: TRBJ2-1
size: many
D: TRBD2

DNA: TGTGCCAGCAGACTAGCGGGGCTTGAGACCCAGTACTTC
CDR3: CASRLAGLETQYF
V: TRBV27
J: TRBJ2-5
size: few
D: TRBD2

DNA: TGTGCCAGCAGTCAAGGACAGAATGAAGCTTTCTTT
CDR3: CASSQGQNEAFF
V: TRBV12-3/TRBV12-4
J: TRBJ1-1
size: -
D: -

DNA: TGTGCCAGCACTAGGCGGGAGGGATCTGGGGCCAACGTCCTGACTTTC
CDR3: CASTRREGSGANVLTF
V: TRBV2
J: TRBJ2-6
size: many
D: TRBD2

DNA: TGCAGTGCTAGTTCGGCGCGGAACTTCTACAATGAGCAGTTCTTC
CDR3: CSASSARNFYNEQFF
V: TRBV20-1
J: TRBJ2-1
size: few
D: -

DNA: TGTGCCAGCAGTTATGGACCGAGAAACTATGGCTACACCTTC
CDR3: CASSYGPRNYGYTF
V: TRBV6-6
J: TRBJ1-2
size: -
D: -

DNA: TGTGCCAGCAGCTTGGTGGCGGAGGGATACGAGCAGTACTTC
CDR3: CASSLVAEGYEQYF
V: TRBV5-6
J: TRBJ2-7
size: few
D: -

DNA: TGTGCCATCAGTGGACAGGGGACGAGGGCCTACAATGAGCAGTTCTTC
CDR3: CAISGQGTRAYNEQFF
V: TRBV10-3
J: TRBJ2-1
size: -
D: TRBD1

DNA: TGCGCCAGCAGCCAAGGTCAACAGGAATATTTCTACGAGCAGTACTTC
CDR3: CASSQGQQEYFYEQYF
V: TRBV4-1
J: TRBJ2-7
size: -
D: -

DNA: TGTGCCAGCAGCTTAGGACGGGCGGGCTACACCTTC
CDR3: CASSLGRAGYTF
V: TRBV11-2
J: TRBJ1-2
size: -
D: -

DNA: TGCGCCAGCAGCCAGCCCCCGGGGGCAAGCTCTGGGGCCAACGTCCTGACTTTC
CDR3: CASSQPPGASSGANVLTF
V: TRBV4-1
J: TRBJ2-6
size: few
D: -

DNA: TGTGCCAGCAGCGTAATGCCCCGGGGGACAGATACGCAGTATTTT
CDR3: CASSVMPRGTDTQYF
V: TRBV7-6
J: TRBJ2-3
size: -
D: -

DNA: TGTGCCAGCACCCCAGGTATTCACGAGCAGTACTTC
CDR3: CASTPGIHEQYF
V: TRBV28
J: TRBJ2-7
size: -
D: -

DNA: TGTGCCAGCAGCTCGGGTGCTGGACTAGTAGGCGAGCAGTACTTC
CDR3: CASSSGAGLVGEQYF
V: TRBV5-4
J: TRBJ2-7
size: few
D: TRBD2

DNA: TGTGCCAGCAGTTTTCTCCGGGGGTCTGACGCCCAGCATTTT
CDR3: CASSFLRGSDAQHF
V: TRBV12-3/TRBV12-4
J: TRBJ1-5
size: -
D: -

DNA: TGTGCCACCATGAGGGCAGGCGAAGAGACCCAGTACTTC
CDR3: CATMRAGEETQYF
V: TRBV13
J: TRBJ2-5
size: many
D: -

DNA: TGTGCCAGCAGCAGGACAGGCGAAGCTTTCTTT
CDR3: CASSRTGEAFF
V: TRBV12-3/TRBV12-4
J: TRBJ1-1
size: -
D: TRBD1

DNA: TGTGCCAGCAGTTTATCCGGGCCCGAGCAGTACTTC
CDR3: CASSLSGPEQYF
V: TRBV28
J: TRBJ2-7
size: -
D: -

DNA: TGTGCCAGCAGCCAGACAGGGAAGGGGTTCTACGAGCAGTACTTC
CDR3: CASSQTGKGFYEQYF
V: TRBV7-9
J: TRBJ2-7
size: few
D: TRBD1

DNA: TGCGCCAGCAGCTTCAGCGGGAGTGGTGATACGCAGTATTTT
CDR3: CASSFSGSGDTQYF
V: TRBV5-1
J: TRBJ2-3
size: few
D: TRBD2

DNA: TGTGCCAGCAGTTACTCCGGAGGGATCTCCTACGAGCAGTACTTC
CDR3: CASSYSGGISYEQYF
V: TRBV6-2/TRBV6-3
J: TRBJ2-7
size: once
D: -

DNA: TGTGCCATCAGACAGAGAGCTAACTATGGCTACACCTTC
CDR3: CAIRQRANYGYTF
V: TRBV28
J: TRBJ1-2
size: -
D: -

DNA: TGTGCCAGCAGCTTAGAGACGGCCACCGGGACTAGCGGGAGGGGCTACGAGCAGTACTTC
CDR3: CASSLETATGTSGRGYEQYF
V: TRBV7-6
J: TRBJ2-7
size: many
D: TRBD2

DNA: TGTGCCAGCAGCACACAGGGTTATAGTCAGCCCCAGCATTTT
CDR3: CASSTQGYSQPQHF
V: TRBV5-6
J: TRBJ1-5
size: many
D: -

DNA: TGTGCCAGCGCAGGGTGGGGCGCGGAAACTTTCTTT
CDR3: CASAGWGAETFF
V: TRBV28
J: TRBJ1-1
size: many
D: -

DNA: TGCAGTGCTGCACTAGCGCGGAGCACAGATACGCAGTATTTT
CDR3: CSAALARSTDTQYF
V: TRBV20-1
J: TRBJ2-3
size: -
D: TRBD2

DNA: TGTGCCAGCAGCTCCGGACTAGCGGGAGTGACGCAGTATTTT
CDR3: CASSSGLAGVTQYF
V: TRBV7-2
J: TRBJ2-3
size: many
D: TRBD2

DNA: TGTGCCAGCAGCTTGGGCGGGCTAGCGGGATCTTACGAGCAGTACTTC
CDR3: CASSLGGLAGSYEQYF
V: TRBV5-4
J: TRBJ2-7
size: many
D: TRBD2

DNA: TGTGCCAGCAGCCTTGCGGGCGGACACAATGAGCAGTTCTTC
CDR3: CASSLAGGHNEQFF
V: TRBV7-9
J: TRBJ2-1
size: many
D: -

DNA: TGCGCCAGCAGCCACCAGGGTGGCGAGCAGTACTTC
CDR3: CASSHQGGEQYF
V: TRBV4-3
J: TRBJ2-7
size: -
D: -

DNA: TGTGCCAGCAAGTTCCCTTCCAGCGGAGGCTCCTACGAGCAGTACTTC
CDR3: CASKFPSSGGSYEQYF
V: TRBV28
J: TRBJ2-7
size: -
D: -

DNA: TGTGCCTGGAGAGGCGACGCTGGAGAGCAGTTCTTC
CDR3: CAWRGDAGEQFF
V: TRBV30
J: TRBJ2-1
size: many
D: -

DNA: TGTGCCAGCAGCCCGGGGACAGGGGGCTGCACTGAAGCTTTCTTT
CDR3: CASSPGTGGCTEAFF
V: TRBV21-1
J: TRBJ1-1
size: few
D: -

DNA: TGCAGTGCGGGGGGGACAGGACCAGATACGCAGTATTTT
CDR3: CSAGGTGPDTQYF
V: TRBV20-1
J: TRBJ2-3
size: -
D: -

DNA: TGTGCCAGCAGCTCAGTAGGCAGCGGTGTCCCCGAGCAGTACTTC
CDR3: CASSSVGSGVPEQYF
V: TRBV5-4
J: TRBJ2-7
size: few
D: -

DNA: TGTGCCAGCAGCTTAGGTTCAGGGGGCAGCGGAGCTTTCTTT
CDR3: CASSLGSGGSGAFF
V: TRBV7-6
J: TRBJ1-1
size: few
D: TRBD1